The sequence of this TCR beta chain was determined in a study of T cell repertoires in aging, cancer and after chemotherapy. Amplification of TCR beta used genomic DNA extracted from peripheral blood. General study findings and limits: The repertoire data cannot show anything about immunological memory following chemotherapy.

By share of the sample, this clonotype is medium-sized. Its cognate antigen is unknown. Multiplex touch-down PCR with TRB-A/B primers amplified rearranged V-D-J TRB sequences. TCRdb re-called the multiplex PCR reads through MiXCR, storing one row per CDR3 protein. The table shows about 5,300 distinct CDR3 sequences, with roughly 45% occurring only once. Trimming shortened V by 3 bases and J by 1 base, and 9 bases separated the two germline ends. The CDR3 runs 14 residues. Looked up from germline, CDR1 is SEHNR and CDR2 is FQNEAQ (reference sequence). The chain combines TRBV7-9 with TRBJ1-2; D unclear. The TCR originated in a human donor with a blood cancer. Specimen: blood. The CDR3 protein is CASSLVPSNYGYTF. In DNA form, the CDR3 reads TGTGCCAGCAGCTTGGTGCCGAGTAACTATGGCTACACCTTC. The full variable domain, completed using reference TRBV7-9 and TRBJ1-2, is DTGVSQNPRHKITKRGQNVTFRCDPISEHNRLYWYRQTLGQGPEFLTYFQNEAQLEKSRLLSDRFSAERPKGSFSTLEIQRTEQGDSAMYLCASSLVPSNYGYTFGSGTRLTVV.